Included here is one T cell receptor (beta chain) sequence, with context. Germline lookup yields CDR1 SNHLY and CDR2 FYNNEI. There are 14 residues in the CDR3. J was trimmed by 3 bases and V by 3 bases; bases with no gene match: 3. The PCR ran on 60 Vbeta and 13 Jbeta primers. Authors' methods: Later, an analysis found about 80 million unique TCR beta chains, and 10 million to 11 million of these were shared. The protocol was immunoSEQ multiplex PCR, while the TCRdb copy is restricted to in-frame clones and leaves out a portion. That table supplies the V and J calls and clone size; D and trimming were determined from the DNA. The sample records about 36,000 clones, over 60% being singletons. This entry comes from a study of cytomegalovirus exposure and HLA in healthy donors. Study in general: The early release's HLA-typed donors yielded tens of millions of unique TCRs.

This clonotype was sampled from a man aged 25 to 45 in good health and CMV-seronegative. The chain has TRBV2 and TRBJ2-3, with 7 bases that match TRBD1. The sample was PBMCs. The CDR3 is CASSENRGTDTQYF. DNA for the CDR3: TGTGCCAGCAGTGAGAACAGGGGAACAGATACGCAGTATTTT.